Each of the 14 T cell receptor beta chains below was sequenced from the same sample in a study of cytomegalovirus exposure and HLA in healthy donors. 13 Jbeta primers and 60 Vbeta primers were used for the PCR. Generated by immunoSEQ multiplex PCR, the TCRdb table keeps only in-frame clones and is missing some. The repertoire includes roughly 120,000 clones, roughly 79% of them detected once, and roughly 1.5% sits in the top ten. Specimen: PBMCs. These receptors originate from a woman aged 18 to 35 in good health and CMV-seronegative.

The CDR3 bases are TGTGCCAGCAGCCTTGTAAAGAGGTCTGACCTGAACACTGAAGCTTTCTTT. Its protein is CASSLVKRSDLNTEAFF. The chain recombines TRBV5-4 with TRBJ1-1; D uncertain. Per the germline V gene, CDR1 is SGHNT and CDR2 is YYREEE (reference sequence). V gave up 4 bases and J gave up 0 bases, with 19 bases separating them. The CDR3 is made up of 17 amino acids.

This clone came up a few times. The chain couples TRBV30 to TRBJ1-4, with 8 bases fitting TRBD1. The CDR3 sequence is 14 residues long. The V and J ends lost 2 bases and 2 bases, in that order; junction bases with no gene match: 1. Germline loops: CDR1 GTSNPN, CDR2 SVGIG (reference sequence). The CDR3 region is CAWSHRGTNEKLFF. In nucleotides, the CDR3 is TGTGCCTGGAGTCACAGGGGGACTAATGAAAAACTGTTTTTT.

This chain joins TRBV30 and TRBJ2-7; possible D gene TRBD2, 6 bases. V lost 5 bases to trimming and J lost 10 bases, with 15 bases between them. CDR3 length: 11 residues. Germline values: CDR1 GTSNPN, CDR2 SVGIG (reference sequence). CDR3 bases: TGTGCCTGGGGATTATCGGGGGACCAGTACTTC. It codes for CAWGLSGDQYF.

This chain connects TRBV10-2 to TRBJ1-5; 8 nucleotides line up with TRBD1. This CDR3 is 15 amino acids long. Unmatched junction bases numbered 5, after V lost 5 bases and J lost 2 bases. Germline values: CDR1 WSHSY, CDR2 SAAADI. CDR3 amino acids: CASSQGADGNQPQHF. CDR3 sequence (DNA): TGCGCCAGCAGTCAGGGGGCGGATGGCAATCAGCCCCAGCATTTT.

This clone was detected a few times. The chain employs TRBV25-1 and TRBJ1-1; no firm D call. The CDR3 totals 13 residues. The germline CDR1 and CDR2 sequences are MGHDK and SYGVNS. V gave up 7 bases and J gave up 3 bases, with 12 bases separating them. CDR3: CASIRGPDTEAFF. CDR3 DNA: TGTGCCAGCATTAGAGGGCCGGACACTGAAGCTTTCTTT.

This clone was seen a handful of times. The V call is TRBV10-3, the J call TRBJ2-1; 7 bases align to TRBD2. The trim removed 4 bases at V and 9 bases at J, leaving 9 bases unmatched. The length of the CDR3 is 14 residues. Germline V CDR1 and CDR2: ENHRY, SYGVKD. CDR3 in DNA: TGTGCCATCAGTGTTGGGACTAAGTTCGTTGAGCAGTTCTTC. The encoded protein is CAISVGTKFVEQFF.

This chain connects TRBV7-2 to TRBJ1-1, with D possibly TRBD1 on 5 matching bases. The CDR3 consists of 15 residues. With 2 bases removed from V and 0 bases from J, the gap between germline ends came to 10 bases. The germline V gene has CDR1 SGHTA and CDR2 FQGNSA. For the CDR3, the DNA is TGTGCCAGCAGCTTAACCAGGGTCATGAACACTGAAGCTTTCTTT. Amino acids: CASSLTRVMNTEAFF.

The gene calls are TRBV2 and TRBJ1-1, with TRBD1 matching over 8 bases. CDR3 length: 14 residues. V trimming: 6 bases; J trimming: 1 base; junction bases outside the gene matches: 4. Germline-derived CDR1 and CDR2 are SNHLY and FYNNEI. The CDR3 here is CASRADRANTEAFF. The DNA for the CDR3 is TGTGCCAGCAGGGCGGACAGGGCGAACACTGAAGCTTTCTTT.

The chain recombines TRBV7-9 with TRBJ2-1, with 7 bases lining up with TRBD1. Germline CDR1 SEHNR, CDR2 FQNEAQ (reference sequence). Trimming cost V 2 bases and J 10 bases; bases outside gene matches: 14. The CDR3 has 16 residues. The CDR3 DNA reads TGTGCCAGCAGCTTACGATCCGGACAGGCAGGGGAGGAGCAGTTCTTC. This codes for CASSLRSGQAGEEQFF. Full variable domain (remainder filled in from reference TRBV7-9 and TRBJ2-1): DTGVSQNPRHKITKRGQNVTFRCDPISEHNRLYWYRQTLGQGPEFLTYFQNEAQLEKSRLLSDRFSAERPKGSFSTLEIQRTEQGDSAMYLCASSLRSGQAGEEQFFGPGTRLTVL.

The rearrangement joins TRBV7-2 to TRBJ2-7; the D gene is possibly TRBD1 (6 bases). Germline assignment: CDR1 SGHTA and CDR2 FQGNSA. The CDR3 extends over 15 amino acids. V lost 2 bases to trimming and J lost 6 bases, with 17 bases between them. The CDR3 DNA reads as TGTGCCAGCAGCTTACGGGGCAGGGGTGTAGGCGAGCAGTACTTC. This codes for CASSLRGRGVGEQYF.

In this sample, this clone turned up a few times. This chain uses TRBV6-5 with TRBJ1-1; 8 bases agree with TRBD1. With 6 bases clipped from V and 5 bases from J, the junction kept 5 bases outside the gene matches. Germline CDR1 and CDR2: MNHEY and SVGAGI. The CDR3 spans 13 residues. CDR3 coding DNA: TGTGCCAGCAGCCTAACAGGGGGAACTGAAGCTTTCTTT. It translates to CASSLTGGTEAFF.

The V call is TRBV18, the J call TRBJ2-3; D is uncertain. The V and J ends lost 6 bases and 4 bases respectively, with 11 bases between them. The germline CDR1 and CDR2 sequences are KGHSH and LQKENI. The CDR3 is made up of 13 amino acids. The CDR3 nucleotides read TGTGCCAGCTCCCCTTCGTCGGCAGATACGCAGTATTTT. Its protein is CASSPSSADTQYF.

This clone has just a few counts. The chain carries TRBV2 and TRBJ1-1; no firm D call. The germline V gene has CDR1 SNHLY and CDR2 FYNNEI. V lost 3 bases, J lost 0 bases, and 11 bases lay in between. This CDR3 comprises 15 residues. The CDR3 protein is CASSEGRFMNTEAFF. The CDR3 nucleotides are TGTGCCAGCAGTGAGGGGAGGTTCATGAACACTGAAGCTTTCTTT. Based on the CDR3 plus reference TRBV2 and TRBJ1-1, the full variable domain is EPEVTQTPSHQVTQMGQEVILRCVPISNHLYFYWYRQILGQKVEFLVSFYNNEISEKSEIFDDQFSVERPDGSNFTLKIRSTKLEDSAMYFCASSEGRFMNTEAFFGQGTRLTVV.

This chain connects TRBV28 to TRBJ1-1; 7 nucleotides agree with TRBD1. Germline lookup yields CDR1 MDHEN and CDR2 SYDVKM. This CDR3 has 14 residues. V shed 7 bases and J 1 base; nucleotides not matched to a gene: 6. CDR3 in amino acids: CASTQGGGNTEAFF. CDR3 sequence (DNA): TGTGCCAGCACCCAGGGGGGTGGGAACACTGAAGCTTTCTTT.